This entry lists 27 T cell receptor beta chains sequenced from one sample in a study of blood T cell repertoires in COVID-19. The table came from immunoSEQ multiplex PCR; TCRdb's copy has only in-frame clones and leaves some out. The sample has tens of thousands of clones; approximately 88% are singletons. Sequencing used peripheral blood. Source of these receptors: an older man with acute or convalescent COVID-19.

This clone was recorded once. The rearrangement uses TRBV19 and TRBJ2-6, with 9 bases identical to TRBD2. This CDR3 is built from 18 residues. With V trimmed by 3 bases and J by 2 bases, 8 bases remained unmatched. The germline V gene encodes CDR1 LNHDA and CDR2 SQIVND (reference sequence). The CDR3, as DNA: TGTGCCAGTAGTATTGCGGGGGGGAAGGAGACTGGGGCCAACGTCCTGACTTTC. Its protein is CASSIAGGKETGANVLTF. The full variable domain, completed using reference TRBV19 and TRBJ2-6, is DGGITQSPKYLFRKEGQNVTLSCEQNLNHDAMYWYRQDPGQGLRLIYYSQIVNDFQKGDIAEGYSVSREKKESFPLTVTSAQKNPTAFYLCASSIAGGKETGANVLTFGAGSRLTVL.

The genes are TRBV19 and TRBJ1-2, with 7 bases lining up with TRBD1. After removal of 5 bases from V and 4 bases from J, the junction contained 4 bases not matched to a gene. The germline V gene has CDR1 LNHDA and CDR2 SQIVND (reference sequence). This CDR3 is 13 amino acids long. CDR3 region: CASSEYRGYGYTF. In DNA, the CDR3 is TGTGCCAGTAGTGAATACAGGGGCTATGGCTACACCTTC.

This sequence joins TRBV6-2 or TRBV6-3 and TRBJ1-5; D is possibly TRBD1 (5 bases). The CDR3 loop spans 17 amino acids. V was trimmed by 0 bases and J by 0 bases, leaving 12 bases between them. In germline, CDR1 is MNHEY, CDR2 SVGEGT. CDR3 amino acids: CASSYSRGGYSNQPQHF. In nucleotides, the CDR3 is TGTGCCAGCAGTTACTCGAGGGGAGGTTATAGCAATCAGCCCCAGCATTTT.

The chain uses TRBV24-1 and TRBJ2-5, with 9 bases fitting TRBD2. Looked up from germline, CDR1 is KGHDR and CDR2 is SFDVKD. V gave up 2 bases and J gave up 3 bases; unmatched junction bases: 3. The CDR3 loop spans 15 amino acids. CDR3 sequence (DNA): TGTGCCACCAGTGATTCTGGACTAGCGAAAGAGACCCAGTACTTC. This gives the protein CATSDSGLAKETQYF.

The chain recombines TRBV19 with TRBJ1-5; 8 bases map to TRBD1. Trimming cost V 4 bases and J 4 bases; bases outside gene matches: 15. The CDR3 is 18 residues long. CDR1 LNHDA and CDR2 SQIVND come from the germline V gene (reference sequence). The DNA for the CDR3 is TGTGCCAGTAGTACAAGGACAGGGCTAAAAGGTCGGAATCAGCCCCAGCATTTT. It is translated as CASSTRTGLKGRNQPQHF.

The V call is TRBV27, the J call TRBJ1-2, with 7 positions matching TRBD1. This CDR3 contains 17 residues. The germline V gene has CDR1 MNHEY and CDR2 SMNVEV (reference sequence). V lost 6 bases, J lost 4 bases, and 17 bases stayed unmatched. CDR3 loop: CASRPPAWTGLIYGYTF. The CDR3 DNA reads TGTGCCAGCAGACCCCCCGCTTGGACAGGCCTCATCTATGGCTACACCTTC.

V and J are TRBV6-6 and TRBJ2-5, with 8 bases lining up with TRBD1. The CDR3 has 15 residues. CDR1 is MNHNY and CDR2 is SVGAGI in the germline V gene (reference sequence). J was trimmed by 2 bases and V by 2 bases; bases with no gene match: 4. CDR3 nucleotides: TGTGCCAGCAGTTACCCACAGGGGGGACAAGAGACCCAGTACTTC. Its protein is CASSYPQGGQETQYF.

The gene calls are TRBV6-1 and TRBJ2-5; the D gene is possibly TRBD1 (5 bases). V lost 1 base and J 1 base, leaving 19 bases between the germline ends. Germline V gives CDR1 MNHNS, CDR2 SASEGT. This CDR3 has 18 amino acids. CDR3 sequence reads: CASSEVNWGYTFQETQYF. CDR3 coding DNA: TGTGCCAGCAGTGAAGTAAATTGGGGCTACACTTTCCAAGAGACCCAGTACTTC.

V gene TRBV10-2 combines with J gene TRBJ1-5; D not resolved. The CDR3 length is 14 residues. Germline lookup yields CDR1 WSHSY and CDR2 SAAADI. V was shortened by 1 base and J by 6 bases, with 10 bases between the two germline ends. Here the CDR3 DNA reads TGCGCCAGCAGTGAGTATGGTTCCGGTCAGCCCCAGCATTTT. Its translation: CASSEYGSGQPQHF.

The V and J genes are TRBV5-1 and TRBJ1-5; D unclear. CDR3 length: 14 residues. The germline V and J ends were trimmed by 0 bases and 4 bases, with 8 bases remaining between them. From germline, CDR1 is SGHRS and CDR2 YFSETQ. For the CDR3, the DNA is TGCGCCAGCAGCTTGGGGCAGTCAAATCAGCCCCAGCATTTT. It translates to CASSLGQSNQPQHF. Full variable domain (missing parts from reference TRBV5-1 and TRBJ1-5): KAGVTQTPRYLIKTRGQQVTLSCSPISGHRSVSWYQQTPGQGLQFLFEYFSETQRNKGNFPGRFSGRQFSNSRSEMNVSTLELGDSALYLCASSLGQSNQPQHFGDGTRLSIL.

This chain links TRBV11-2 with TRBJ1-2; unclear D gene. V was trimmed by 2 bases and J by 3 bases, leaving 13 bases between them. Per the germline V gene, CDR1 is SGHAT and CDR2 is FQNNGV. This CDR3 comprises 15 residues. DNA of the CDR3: TGTGCCAGCAGCTTAATCGGAGGCTGGTACTATGGCTACACCTTC. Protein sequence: CASSLIGGWYYGYTF. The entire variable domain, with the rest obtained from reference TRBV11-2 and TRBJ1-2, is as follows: EAGVAQSPRYKIIEKRQSVAFWCNPISGHATLYWYQQILGQGPKLLIQFQNNGVVDDSQLPKDRFSAERLKGVDSTLKIQPAKLEDSAVYLCASSLIGGWYYGYTFGSGTRLTVV.

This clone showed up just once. CDR3 loop: CASSPGGGRETQYF. CDR3 DNA: TGTGCCAGCAGTCCCGGTGGGGGCAGAGAGACCCAGTACTTC. The chain joins TRBV6-2 or TRBV6-3 to TRBJ2-5; D is perhaps TRBD1 (6 bases). The V end lost 5 bases, the J end lost 4 bases, and 14 bases lay between the germline ends. The germline V gene encodes CDR1 MNHEY and CDR2 SVGEGT. The CDR3 length is 14 residues.

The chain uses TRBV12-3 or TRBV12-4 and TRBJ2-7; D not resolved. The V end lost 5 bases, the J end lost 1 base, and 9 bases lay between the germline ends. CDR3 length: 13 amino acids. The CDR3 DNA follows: TGTGCCAGCAGTCCCCACAAGTCCTACGAGCAGTACTTC. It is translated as CASSPHKSYEQYF.

CDR3 residues: CASSSRQGSQSYTF. CDR3 bases: TGTGCCAGCAGCTCCAGACAGGGGAGCCAAAGCTACACCTTC. The chain employs TRBV7-2 and TRBJ1-2; 8 bases are a match to TRBD1. Germline values: CDR1 SGHTA, CDR2 FQGNSA. V lost 4 bases, J lost 9 bases, and 10 bases stayed unmatched. The CDR3 consists of 14 residues.

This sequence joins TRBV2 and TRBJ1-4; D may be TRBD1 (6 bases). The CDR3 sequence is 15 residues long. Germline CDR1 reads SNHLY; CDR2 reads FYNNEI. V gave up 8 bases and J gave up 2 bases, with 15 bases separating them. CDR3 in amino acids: CASGGGVMTNEKLFF. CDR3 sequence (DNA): TGTGCCAGCGGAGGGGGGGTAATGACTAATGAAAAACTGTTTTTT.

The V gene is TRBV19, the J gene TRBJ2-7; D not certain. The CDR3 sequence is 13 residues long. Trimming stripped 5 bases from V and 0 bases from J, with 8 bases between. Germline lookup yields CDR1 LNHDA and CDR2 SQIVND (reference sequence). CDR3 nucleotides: TGTGCCAGTAGTTCGGGTTACTCCTACGAGCAGTACTTC. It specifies CASSSGYSYEQYF.

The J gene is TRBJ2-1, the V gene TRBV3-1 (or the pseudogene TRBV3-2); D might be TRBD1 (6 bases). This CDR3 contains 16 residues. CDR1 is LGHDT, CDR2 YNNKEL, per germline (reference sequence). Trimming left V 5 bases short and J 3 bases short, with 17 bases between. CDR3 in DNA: TGTGCCAGCAGCAACGTTCGGGACACAAACTACAATGAGCAGTTCTTC. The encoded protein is CASSNVRDTNYNEQFF.

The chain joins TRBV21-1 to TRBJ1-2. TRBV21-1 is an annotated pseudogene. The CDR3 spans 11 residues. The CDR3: CASSADYGYTF. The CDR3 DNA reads TGTGCCAGCTCTGCGGATTACGGCTACACCTTC.

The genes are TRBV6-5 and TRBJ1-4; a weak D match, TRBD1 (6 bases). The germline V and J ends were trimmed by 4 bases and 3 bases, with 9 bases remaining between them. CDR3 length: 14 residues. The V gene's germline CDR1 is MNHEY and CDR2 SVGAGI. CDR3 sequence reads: CASSSGTSNEKLFF. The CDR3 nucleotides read TGTGCCAGCAGTTCCGGGACATCTAATGAAAAACTGTTTTTT.

CDR3 region: CASTWRGTSEAFF. The CDR3 DNA follows: TGTGCCAGCACCTGGAGAGGTACCTCTGAAGCTTTCTTT. The rearrangement joins TRBV5-8 to TRBJ1-1; the D is unclear. The length of the CDR3 is 13 residues. V gave up 6 bases and J gave up 6 bases, with 15 bases separating them. CDR1 and CDR2 (germline): SGHTS, YDEGEE.

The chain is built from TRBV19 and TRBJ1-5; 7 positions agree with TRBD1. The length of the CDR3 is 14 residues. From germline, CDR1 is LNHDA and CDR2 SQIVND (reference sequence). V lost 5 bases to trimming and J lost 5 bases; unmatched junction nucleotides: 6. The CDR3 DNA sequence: TGTGCCAGTAGTGCGGACAGGAACTATCAGCCCCAGCATTTT. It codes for CASSADRNYQPQHF.

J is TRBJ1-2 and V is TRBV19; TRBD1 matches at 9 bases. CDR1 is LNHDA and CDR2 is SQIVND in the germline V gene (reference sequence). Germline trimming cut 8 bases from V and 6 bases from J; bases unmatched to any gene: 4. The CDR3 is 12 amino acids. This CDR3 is CASLGTGHGYTF. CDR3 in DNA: TGTGCCAGTCTAGGGACAGGGCATGGCTACACCTTC.

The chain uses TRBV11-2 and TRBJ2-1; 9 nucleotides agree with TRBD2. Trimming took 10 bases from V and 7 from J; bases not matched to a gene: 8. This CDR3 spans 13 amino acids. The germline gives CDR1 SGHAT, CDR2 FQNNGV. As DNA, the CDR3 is TGTGCCACCAGGGGTAGCGGGGGAAATGAGCAGTTCTTC. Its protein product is CATRGSGGNEQFF.

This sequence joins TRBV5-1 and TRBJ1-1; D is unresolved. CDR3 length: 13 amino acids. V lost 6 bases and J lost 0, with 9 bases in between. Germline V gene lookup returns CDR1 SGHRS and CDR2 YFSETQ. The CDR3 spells CASMRNLNTEAFF. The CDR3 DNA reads TGCGCCAGCATGCGGAACTTGAACACTGAAGCTTTCTTT.

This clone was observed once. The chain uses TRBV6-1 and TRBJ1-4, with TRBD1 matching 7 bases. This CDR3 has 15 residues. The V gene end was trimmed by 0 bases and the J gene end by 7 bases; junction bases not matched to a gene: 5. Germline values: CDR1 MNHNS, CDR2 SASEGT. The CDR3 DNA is TGTGCCAGCAGTGAAGCGCACAGGGGAGGTGAAAAACTGTTTTTT. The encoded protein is CASSEAHRGGEKLFF.

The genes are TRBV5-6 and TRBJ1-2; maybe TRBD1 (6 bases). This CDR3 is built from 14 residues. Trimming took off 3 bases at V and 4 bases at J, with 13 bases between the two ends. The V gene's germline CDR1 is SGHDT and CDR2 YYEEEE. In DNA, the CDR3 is TGTGCCAGCAGCTCTATACAGGGTGGCTATGGCTACACCTTC. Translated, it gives CASSSIQGGYGYTF.

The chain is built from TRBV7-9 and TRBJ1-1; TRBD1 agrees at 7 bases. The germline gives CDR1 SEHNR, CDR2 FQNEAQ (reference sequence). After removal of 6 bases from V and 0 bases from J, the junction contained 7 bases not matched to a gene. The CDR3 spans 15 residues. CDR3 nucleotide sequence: TGTGCCAGCAGTGAAAGACAGGGCCTGAACACTGAAGCTTTCTTT. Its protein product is CASSERQGLNTEAFF.